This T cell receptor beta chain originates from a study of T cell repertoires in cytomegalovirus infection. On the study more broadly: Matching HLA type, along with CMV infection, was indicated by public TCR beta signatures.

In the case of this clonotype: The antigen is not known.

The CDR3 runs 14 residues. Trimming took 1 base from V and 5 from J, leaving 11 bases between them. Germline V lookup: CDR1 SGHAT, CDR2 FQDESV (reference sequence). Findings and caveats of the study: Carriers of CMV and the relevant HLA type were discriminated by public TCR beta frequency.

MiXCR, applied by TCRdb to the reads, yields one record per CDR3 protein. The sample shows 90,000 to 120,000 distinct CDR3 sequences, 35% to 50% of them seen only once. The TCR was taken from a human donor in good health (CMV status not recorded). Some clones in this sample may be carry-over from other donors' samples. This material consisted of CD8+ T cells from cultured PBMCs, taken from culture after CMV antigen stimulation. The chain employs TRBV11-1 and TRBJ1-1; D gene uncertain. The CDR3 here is CASSLGEGGTEAFF. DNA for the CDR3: TGTGCCAGCAGCTTAGGAGAGGGAGGGACTGAAGCTTTCTTT.